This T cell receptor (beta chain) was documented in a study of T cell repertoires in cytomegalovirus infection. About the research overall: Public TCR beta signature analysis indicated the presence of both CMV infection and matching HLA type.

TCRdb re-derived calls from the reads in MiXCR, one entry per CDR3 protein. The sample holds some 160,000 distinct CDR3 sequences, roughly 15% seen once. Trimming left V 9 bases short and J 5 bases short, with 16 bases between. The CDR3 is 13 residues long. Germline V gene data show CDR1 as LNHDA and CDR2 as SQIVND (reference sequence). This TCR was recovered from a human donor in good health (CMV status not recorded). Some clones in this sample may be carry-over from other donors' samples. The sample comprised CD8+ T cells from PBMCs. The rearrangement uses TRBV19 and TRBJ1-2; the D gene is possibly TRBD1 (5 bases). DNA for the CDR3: TGTGCCAGCGCGTCGAAGGGGCTATATGGCTACACCTTC. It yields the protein CASASKGLYGYTF.